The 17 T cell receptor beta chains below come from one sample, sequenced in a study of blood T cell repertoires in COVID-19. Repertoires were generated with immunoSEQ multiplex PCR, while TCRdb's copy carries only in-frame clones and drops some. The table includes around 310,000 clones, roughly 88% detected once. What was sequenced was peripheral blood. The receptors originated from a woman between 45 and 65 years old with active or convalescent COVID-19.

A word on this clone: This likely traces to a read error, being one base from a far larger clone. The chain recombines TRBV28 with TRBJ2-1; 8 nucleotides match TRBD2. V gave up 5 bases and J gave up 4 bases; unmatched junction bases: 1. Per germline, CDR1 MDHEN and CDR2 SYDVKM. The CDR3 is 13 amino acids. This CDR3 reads CASSSGSYNEQFF. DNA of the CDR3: TGTGCCAGCAGTAGCGGGAGTTACAATGAGCAGTTCTTC.

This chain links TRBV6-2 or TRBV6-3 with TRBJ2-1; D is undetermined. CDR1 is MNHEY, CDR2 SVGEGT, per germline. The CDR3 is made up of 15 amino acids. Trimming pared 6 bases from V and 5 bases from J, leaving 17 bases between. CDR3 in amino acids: CASSLRSARDNEQFF. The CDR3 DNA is TGTGCCAGCAGCCTCCGGAGCGCCCGAGACAATGAGCAGTTCTTC.

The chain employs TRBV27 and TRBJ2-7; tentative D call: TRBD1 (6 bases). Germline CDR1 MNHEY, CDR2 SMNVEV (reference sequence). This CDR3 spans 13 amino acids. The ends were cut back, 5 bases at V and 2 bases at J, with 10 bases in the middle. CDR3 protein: CASSHAGAYEQYF. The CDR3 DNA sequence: TGTGCCAGCAGTCATGCAGGGGCCTACGAGCAGTACTTC.

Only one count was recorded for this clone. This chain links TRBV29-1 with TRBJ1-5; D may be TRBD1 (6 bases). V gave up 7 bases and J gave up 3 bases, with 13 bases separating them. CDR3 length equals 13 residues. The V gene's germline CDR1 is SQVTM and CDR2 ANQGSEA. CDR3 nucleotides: TGCAGCGCCCTAGGACAGCCCAATCAGCCCCAGCATTTT. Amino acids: CSALGQPNQPQHF.

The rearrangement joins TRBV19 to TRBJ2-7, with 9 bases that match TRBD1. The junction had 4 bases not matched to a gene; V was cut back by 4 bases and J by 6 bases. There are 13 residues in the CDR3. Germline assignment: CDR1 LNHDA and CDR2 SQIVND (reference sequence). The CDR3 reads CASSKGQGLEQYF. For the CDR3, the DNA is TGTGCCAGTAGTAAGGGACAGGGCCTCGAGCAGTACTTC.

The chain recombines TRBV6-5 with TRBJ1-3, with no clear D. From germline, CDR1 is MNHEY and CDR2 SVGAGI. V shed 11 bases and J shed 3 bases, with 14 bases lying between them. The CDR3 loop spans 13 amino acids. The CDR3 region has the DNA TGTGCCTCCCGACCCGGGGTTGGAAACACCATATATTTT. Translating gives CASRPGVGNTIYF.

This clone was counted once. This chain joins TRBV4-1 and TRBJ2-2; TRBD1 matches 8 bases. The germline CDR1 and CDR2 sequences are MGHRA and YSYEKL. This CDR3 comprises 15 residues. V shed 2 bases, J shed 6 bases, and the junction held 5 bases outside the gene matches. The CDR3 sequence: CASSQYQGASGELFF. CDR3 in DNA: TGCGCCAGCAGCCAATATCAGGGGGCATCCGGGGAGCTGTTTTTT.

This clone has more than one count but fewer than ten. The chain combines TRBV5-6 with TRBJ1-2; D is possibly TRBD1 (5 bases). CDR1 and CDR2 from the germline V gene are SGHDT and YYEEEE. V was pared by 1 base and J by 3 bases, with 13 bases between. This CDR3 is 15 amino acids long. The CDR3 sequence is CASSLNRRRDYGYTF. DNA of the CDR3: TGTGCCAGCAGCTTGAACAGGCGCAGGGACTATGGCTACACCTTC.

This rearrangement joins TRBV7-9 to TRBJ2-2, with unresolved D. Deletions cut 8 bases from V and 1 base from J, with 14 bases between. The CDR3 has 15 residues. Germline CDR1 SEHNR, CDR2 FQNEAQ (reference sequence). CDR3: CASDPTRQNTGELFF. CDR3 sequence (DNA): TGTGCCAGCGATCCGACCAGACAGAACACCGGGGAGCTGTTTTTT.

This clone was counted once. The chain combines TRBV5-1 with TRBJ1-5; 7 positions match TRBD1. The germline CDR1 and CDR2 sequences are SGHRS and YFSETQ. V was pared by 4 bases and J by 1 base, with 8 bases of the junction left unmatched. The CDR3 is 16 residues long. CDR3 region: CASSMNPGGSNQPQHF. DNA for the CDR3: TGCGCCAGCAGCATGAATCCAGGGGGGAGCAATCAGCCCCAGCATTTT. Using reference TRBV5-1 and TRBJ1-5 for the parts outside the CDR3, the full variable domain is KAGVTQTPRYLIKTRGQQVTLSCSPISGHRSVSWYQQTPGQGLQFLFEYFSETQRNKGNFPGRFSGRQFSNSRSEMNVSTLELGDSALYLCASSMNPGGSNQPQHFGDGTRLSIL.

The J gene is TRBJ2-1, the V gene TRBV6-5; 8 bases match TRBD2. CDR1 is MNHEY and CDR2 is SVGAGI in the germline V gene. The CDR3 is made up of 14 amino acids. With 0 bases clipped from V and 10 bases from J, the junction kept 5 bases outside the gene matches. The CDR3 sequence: CASSYSTGGREQFF. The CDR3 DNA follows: TGTGCCAGCAGTTACTCTACGGGCGGGAGGGAGCAGTTCTTC.

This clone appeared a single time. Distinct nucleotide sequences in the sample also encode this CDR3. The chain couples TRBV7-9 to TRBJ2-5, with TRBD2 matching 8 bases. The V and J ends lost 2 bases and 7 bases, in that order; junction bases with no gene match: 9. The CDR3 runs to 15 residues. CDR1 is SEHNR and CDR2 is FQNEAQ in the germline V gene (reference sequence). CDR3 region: CASSLLAGGSGTQYF. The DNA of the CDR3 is TGTGCCAGCAGCTTACTCGCGGGAGGATCAGGGACCCAGTACTTC. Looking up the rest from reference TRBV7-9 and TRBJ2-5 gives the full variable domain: DTGVSQNPRHKITKRGQNVTFRCDPISEHNRLYWYRQTLGQGPEFLTYFQNEAQLEKSRLLSDRFSAERPKGSFSTLEIQRTEQGDSAMYLCASSLLAGGSGTQYFGPGTRLLVL.

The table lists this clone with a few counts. This chain's CDR3 is CASSSQPETSTDTQYF. In nucleotides, the CDR3 is TGTGCCAGCAGCTCCCAGCCGGAGACTAGCACAGATACGCAGTATTTT. The chain employs TRBV11-2 and TRBJ2-3; D is uncertain. Deletions cut 4 bases from V and 0 bases from J, with 14 bases between. The CDR3 consists of 16 residues. Germline CDR1 SGHAT, CDR2 FQNNGV.

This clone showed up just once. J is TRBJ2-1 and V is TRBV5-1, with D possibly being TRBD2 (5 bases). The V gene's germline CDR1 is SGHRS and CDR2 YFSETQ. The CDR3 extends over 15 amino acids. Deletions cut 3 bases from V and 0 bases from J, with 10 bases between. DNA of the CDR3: TGCGCCAGCAGCTCCGGCGGGTCCTCCTACAATGAGCAGTTCTTC. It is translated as CASSSGGSSYNEQFF.

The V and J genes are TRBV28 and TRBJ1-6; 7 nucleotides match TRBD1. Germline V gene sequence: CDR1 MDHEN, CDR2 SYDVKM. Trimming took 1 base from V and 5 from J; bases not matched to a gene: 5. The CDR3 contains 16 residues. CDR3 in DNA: TGTGCCAGCAGTTTATTCCGGGGGACAGATAATTCACCCCTCCACTTT. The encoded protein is CASSLFRGTDNSPLHF.

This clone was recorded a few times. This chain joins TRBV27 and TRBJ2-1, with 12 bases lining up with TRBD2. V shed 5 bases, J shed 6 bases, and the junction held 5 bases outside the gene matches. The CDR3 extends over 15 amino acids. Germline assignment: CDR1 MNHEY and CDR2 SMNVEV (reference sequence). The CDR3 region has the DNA TGTGCCAGCAGTCCCGGGACTAGCGGGTCCAATGAGCAGTTCTTC. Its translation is CASSPGTSGSNEQFF.

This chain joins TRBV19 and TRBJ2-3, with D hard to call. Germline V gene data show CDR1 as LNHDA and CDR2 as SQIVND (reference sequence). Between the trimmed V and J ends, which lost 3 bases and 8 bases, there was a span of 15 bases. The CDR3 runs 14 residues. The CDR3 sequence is CASSISLFEVTQYF. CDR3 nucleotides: TGTGCCAGTAGTATTTCGCTGTTTGAGGTTACGCAGTATTTT.